The 22 T cell receptor beta chains below were found in one sample sequenced in a study of cytomegalovirus exposure and HLA in healthy donors. 13 Jbeta primers and 60 Vbeta primers were used for the PCR. Using immunoSEQ multiplex PCR, the repertoire was profiled, and TCRdb retains in-frame clones only, with some absent. The table has around 200,000 clones, 70% to 85% seen once; the top ten hold approximately 0.62%. The sample was PBMCs. These receptors came from a woman aged 40 to 50 in good health and CMV-seronegative.

Remarks on this clone: Other DNA sequences in the sample encode the same CDR3. The genes are TRBV7-9 and TRBJ1-1; D is undetermined. The CDR3 is made up of 12 amino acids. Per the germline V gene, CDR1 is SEHNR and CDR2 is FQNEAQ (reference sequence). V was pared by 3 bases and J by 5 bases, with 7 bases between. CDR3 sequence (DNA): TGTGCCAGCAGCTTCGGGGAAACTGAAGCTTTCTTT. It encodes CASSFGETEAFF. Supplemented by reference TRBV7-9 and TRBJ1-1, the full variable domain reads DTGVSQNPRHKITKRGQNVTFRCDPISEHNRLYWYRQTLGQGPEFLTYFQNEAQLEKSRLLSDRFSAERPKGSFSTLEIQRTEQGDSAMYLCASSFGETEAFFGQGTRLTVV.

In this sample, this clone turned up a few times. The chain carries TRBV2 and TRBJ1-1; tentatively, D is TRBD1 (5 bases). This CDR3 is 14 amino acids long. V lost 7 bases and J 4 bases, leaving 16 bases between the germline ends. In germline, CDR1 is SNHLY, CDR2 FYNNEI. CDR3 bases: TGTGCCAGCACCAGGGATGGTGTGGGCACTGAAGCTTTCTTT. Amino acid sequence: CASTRDGVGTEAFF. The complete variable domain, with remaining parts taken from reference TRBV2 and TRBJ1-1, reads EPEVTQTPSHQVTQMGQEVILRCVPISNHLYFYWYRQILGQKVEFLVSFYNNEISEKSEIFDDQFSVERPDGSNFTLKIRSTKLEDSAMYFCASTRDGVGTEAFFGQGTRLTVV.

The chain employs TRBV10-3 and TRBJ2-3, with D possibly matching TRBD2 (7 bases). V gave up 4 bases and J gave up 6 bases, with 17 bases separating them. CDR1 and CDR2 from the germline V gene are ENHRY and SYGVKD. The CDR3 loop spans 15 amino acids. CDR3 nucleotide sequence: TGTGCCATCAGTGGGGAGGGGGGGCCGCCTGATACGCAGTATTTT. Its protein product is CAISGEGGPPDTQYF.

The chain links TRBV5-6 to TRBJ2-4; 7 bases line up with TRBD1. There are 15 residues in the CDR3. From germline, CDR1 is SGHDT and CDR2 YYEEEE. V gave up 4 bases and J gave up 1 base; unmatched junction bases: 5. The CDR3 is CASSTNRGAKNIQYF. The CDR3 DNA reads TGTGCCAGCAGCACAAACAGGGGTGCCAAAAACATTCAGTACTTC.

V is TRBV29-1 and J is TRBJ2-1, with D possibly being TRBD1 (6 bases). V was clipped by 6 bases and J by 2 bases, with 14 bases between them. This CDR3 is built from 14 residues. Germline values: CDR1 SQVTM, CDR2 ANQGSEA. CDR3: CSVRTEEAYNEQFF. In nucleotides, the CDR3 is TGCAGCGTCAGGACAGAAGAAGCCTACAATGAGCAGTTCTTC.

V gene TRBV7-6 combines with J gene TRBJ2-5; D gene unclear. Trimming took off 1 base at V and 1 base at J, with 25 bases between the two ends. The germline V gene has CDR1 SGHVS and CDR2 FNYEAQ. The CDR3 spans 20 residues. The DNA of the CDR3 is TGTGCCAGCAGCTTAGGATTGGAGACTGTCCTTCGTTCCTTCCAAGAGACCCAGTACTTC. Protein: CASSLGLETVLRSFQETQYF.

The CDR3 spells CASSRGAEETQYF. The CDR3 nucleotides are TGTGCCAGCAGCCGGGGGGCAGAAGAGACCCAGTACTTC. The rearrangement links TRBV5-4 to TRBJ2-5; D might be TRBD2 (7 bases). Trimming took off 4 bases at V and 3 bases at J, with 10 bases between the two ends. CDR3 length: 13 residues. The germline V gene has CDR1 SGHNT and CDR2 YYREEE (reference sequence).

This clone showed up just a few times. The rearrangement uses TRBV10-3 and TRBJ2-1, with 8 bases lining up with TRBD2. V gave up 7 bases and J gave up 7 bases; unmatched junction bases: 12. Germline CDR1 and CDR2: ENHRY and SYGVKD. This CDR3 has 15 amino acids. The CDR3, as DNA: TGTGCCATCAACCCTAGCGGGCCGGAGGGGAATGAGCAGTTCTTC. Translated, it gives CAINPSGPEGNEQFF.

V is TRBV12-5 and J is TRBJ2-7, with D maybe TRBD2 (6 bases). The CDR3 is made up of 15 amino acids. V gave up 1 base and J gave up 2 bases, with 12 bases separating them. Germline CDR1 and CDR2: LGHNT and FRNRAP. The CDR3 region has the DNA TGTGCTAGTGGTTTGGAGGCGGGGTGGGCCTACGAGCAGTACTTC. This codes for CASGLEAGWAYEQYF.

In the case of this clone: An end of the junction differs from the germline gene, which may be a read error. This sequence joins TRBV5-4 and TRBJ1-1; D call uncertain. CDR3 length: 11 residues. Germline V gene sequence: CDR1 SGHNT, CDR2 YYREEE (reference sequence). The CDR3 bases are TGTGCCAGCAGCTCTAACAGTGAAGCTTTCTTT. Its protein product is CASSSNSEAFF.

The chain recombines TRBV5-1 with TRBJ2-5; possible D gene TRBD1, 5 bases. The closer fit of TRBJ2-7 to the DNA end suggests the J call may be wrong. The CDR3 runs 13 residues. Germline CDR1 is SGHRS and CDR2 is YFSETQ. The CDR3 reads CASSLDRLNEQYF. The DNA of the CDR3 is TGCGCCAGCAGCTTGGACAGGCTGAACGAGCAGTACTTC.

About this clone itself: Within the sample, other DNA sequences also encode this same CDR3. The V gene is TRBV15, the J gene TRBJ2-3; 9 nucleotides line up with TRBD2. The CDR3 has 14 amino acids. The germline CDR1 and CDR2 sequences are LNHNV and YYDKDF (reference sequence). The junction had 1 base not matched to a gene; V was cut back by 3 bases and J by 3 bases. CDR3 protein: CATSSLAGTDTQYF. CDR3 in DNA: TGTGCCACCAGCAGTCTAGCGGGGACAGATACGCAGTATTTT.

This clone was seen a few times. V gene TRBV6-6 combines with J gene TRBJ2-1; possibly TRBD1 for D (5 bases). Trimming stripped 6 bases from V and 9 bases from J, with 12 bases between. From germline, CDR1 is MNHNY and CDR2 SVGAGI (reference sequence). The CDR3 has 12 residues. The CDR3 protein is CASSRTIGEQFF. CDR3 nucleotide sequence: TGTGCCAGCAGCCGGACAATAGGTGAGCAGTTCTTC.

A single count supports this clone. The chain uses TRBV5-5 and TRBJ1-1; 7 bases align to TRBD1. The trim removed 5 bases at V and 6 bases at J, leaving 13 bases unmatched. CDR3 length: 15 residues. Germline V lookup: CDR1 SGHKS, CDR2 YYEKEE (reference sequence). DNA of the CDR3: TGTGCCAGCAGTCAGATGACAGGGACGGGCGCTGAAGCTTTCTTT. Protein sequence: CASSQMTGTGAEAFF.

This sequence joins TRBV27 and TRBJ1-6, with a possible D match to TRBD1 (5 bases). V was pared by 0 bases and J by 8 bases, with 14 bases between. CDR1 and CDR2 (germline): MNHEY, SMNVEV (reference sequence). The length of the CDR3 is 16 residues. The CDR3 reads CASSLSGEGGHSPLHF. The CDR3 nucleotides read TGTGCCAGCAGTTTATCGGGGGAAGGAGGGCATTCACCCCTCCACTTT.

The genes are TRBV19 and TRBJ1-5, with TRBD1 identical over 8 bases. CDR1 and CDR2 from the germline V gene are LNHDA and SQIVND (reference sequence). V lost 10 bases, J lost 5 bases, and 7 bases stayed unmatched. The CDR3 contains 13 residues. CDR3 DNA: TGTGCCACACACGACAGGGGTTATCAGCCCCAGCATTTT. Its translation: CATHDRGYQPQHF.

The chain recombines TRBV30 with TRBJ1-4, with D possibly TRBD1 on 5 matching bases. Trimming took off 3 bases at V and 6 bases at J, with 8 bases between the two ends. The V gene's germline CDR1 is GTSNPN and CDR2 SVGIG (reference sequence). This CDR3 spans 12 amino acids. CDR3 coding DNA: TGTGCCTGGAGGCAGGGTGATGAAAAACTGTTTTTT. This gives the protein CAWRQGDEKLFF.

The CDR3 coding sequence is TGTGCCAGCAGTTTATGGGGGGGTCAGGGAGCCGCCGGGGAGCTGTTTTTT. It is translated as CASSLWGGQGAAGELFF. V gene TRBV27 combines with J gene TRBJ2-2; 7 bases match TRBD2. J gave up 6 bases and V 1 base, and 11 bases lay outside the gene matches. This CDR3 has 17 amino acids. Germline values: CDR1 MNHEY, CDR2 SMNVEV (reference sequence).

The chain uses TRBV2 and TRBJ2-5; 7 nucleotides match TRBD2. The CDR3 spans 12 residues. CDR1 and CDR2 from the germline V gene are SNHLY and FYNNEI. With V trimmed by 6 bases and J by 11 bases, 9 bases remained unmatched. The CDR3 DNA is TGTGCCAGCAGAGGACGTTGGCGGGAGCAGTACTTC. Protein sequence: CASRGRWREQYF.

In DNA, the CDR3 is TGTGCCAGCAGTGAAGGACAGGGAGTTTATGGCTACACCTTC. It translates to CASSEGQGVYGYTF. V gene TRBV6-1 combines with J gene TRBJ1-2; 7 bases are shared with TRBD1. The germline V gene encodes CDR1 MNHNS and CDR2 SASEGT. V was clipped by 1 base and J by 5 bases; unmatched bases: 4. The CDR3 consists of 14 residues.

V usage is TRBV25-1 and J usage is TRBJ1-3, with TRBD1 matching over 9 bases. Trimming cost V 4 bases and J 5 bases; bases outside gene matches: 6. The CDR3 is 15 residues long. Germline V gene lookup returns CDR1 MGHDK and CDR2 SYGVNS. The CDR3 is CASSVVDRGRNTIYF. CDR3 bases: TGTGCCAGCAGTGTGGTGGACAGGGGAAGAAACACCATATATTTT.

This chain connects TRBV2 to TRBJ2-5; tentatively, D is TRBD2 (5 bases). The length of the CDR3 is 14 residues. Germline loops: CDR1 SNHLY, CDR2 FYNNEI. Trimming stripped 4 bases from V and 3 bases from J, with 12 bases between. The DNA of the CDR3 is TGTGCCAGCAGTGGTGTTCGGGGTGAAGAGACCCAGTACTTC. Protein product: CASSGVRGEETQYF.